These T cell receptor beta chains were read from a single sample in a study of T cell responses to AZD1222 COVID-19 vaccine. Repertoires were generated with immunoSEQ multiplex PCR, while TCRdb's copy carries only in-frame clones and drops some. This table has about 89,000 clones, about nine tenths appearing once. The sample consisted of peripheral blood, taken 28 days after the second AZD1222 dose. These receptors were taken from an adult who received the AZD1222 COVID-19 vaccine. CDR3s include the opening cysteine and the closing phenylalanine or tryptophan. A D gene is named only where the DNA matches it firmly. Clone size is stated in some rows and not others, as once, few, many or a class when expanded.

len	d_gene	abundance	v_gene	j_gene	CDR3nt	CDR3aa
12	TRBD1	.	TRBV18	TRBJ1-1	TGTGCCAGCTCACCACTGACAGGGGAAGCTTTCTTT	CASSPLTGEAFF
14	TRBD1	.	TRBV6-5	TRBJ1-6	TGTGCCAGCAGTTACAACAGGGGAAGTTCACCCCTCCACTTT	CASSYNRGSSPLHF
15	TRBD1	.	TRBV9	TRBJ1-5	TGTGCCAGCAGCCCGACAGGGTTTAACAATCAGCCCCAGCATTTT	CASSPTGFNNQPQHF
10	.	.	TRBV20-1	TRBJ2-3	TGCAGGGGAACGCCAGATACGCAGTATTTT	CRGTPDTQYF
15	.	.	TRBV24-1	TRBJ1-2	TGTGCCACCAGCCCCGGCGACAGCGCAAACGGCGGCTACACCTTC	CATSPGDSANGGYTF
17	.	.	TRBV4-1	TRBJ2-1	TGCGCCAGCAGCCGGGGTGGGGCGGAGTCTTCCTACAATGAGCAGTTCTTC	CASSRGGAESSYNEQFF
15	TRBD1	once	TRBV28	TRBJ1-1	TGTGCCAGCAGCTCAACAGGGGGGAAGAACACTGAAGCTTTCTTT	CASSSTGGKNTEAFF
15	TRBD1	.	TRBV7-8	TRBJ1-2	TGTGCCAGCAGCTTAGCGGGGACAGGGGGCGTCGGCTACACCTTC	CASSLAGTGGVGYTF
14	TRBD1	few	TRBV9	TRBJ1-1	TGTGCCAGCAGCGGTTACAGGGGGGACACTGAAGCTTTCTTT	CASSGYRGDTEAFF
15	.	.	TRBV12-5	TRBJ1-6	TGTGCTAGTGAGGTAGAGGGCTCCTATAATTCACCCCTCCACTTT	CASEVEGSYNSPLHF